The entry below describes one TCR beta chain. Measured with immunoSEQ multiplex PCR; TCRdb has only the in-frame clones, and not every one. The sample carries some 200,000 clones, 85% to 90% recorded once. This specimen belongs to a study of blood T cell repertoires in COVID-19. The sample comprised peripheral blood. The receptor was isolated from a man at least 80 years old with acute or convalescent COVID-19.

CDR3 sequence: CASRSTGGIGNEQFF. CDR3 bases: TGTGCCAGCAGATCGACAGGGGGCATCGGCAATGAGCAGTTCTTC. The chain links TRBV6-5 to TRBJ2-1; 10 bases align to TRBD1. Losses at the gene ends were 6 bases for V and 6 bases for J; bases not matched to a gene: 8. Germline V gene sequence: CDR1 MNHEY, CDR2 SVGAGI. The CDR3 consists of 15 residues.